The 28 T cell receptor beta chains listed next were all sequenced from one sample in a study of cytomegalovirus exposure and HLA in healthy donors (dated by TCRdb to about 2017). Library preparation was by the immunoSEQ multiplex PCR assay. TCRdb stores this immuneACCESS table with in-frame sequences only. Part of the clones is absent; in the studies checked, under half of the shortfall reflects unresolved V genes, and no reason is known for the rest. The sample includes under 200,000 clones, with 80% to 90% observed a single time. 5.7% of the sample is taken by the ten largest. The sequenced material came from PBMCs. The receptors were sampled from a woman aged 25 to 39 in good health and CMV-seronegative.

The count of this clone is one. The CDR3 region is CASSLNRDRVILGTDTQYF. The CDR3 DNA reads TGTGCCAGCAGCTTAAACCGGGACAGGGTAATCTTAGGCACAGATACGCAGTATTTT. The chain has TRBV13 and TRBJ2-3, with 9 bases aligning to TRBD1. J lost 1 base, V lost 2 bases, and 13 bases had no gene match. Germline CDR1 is PRHDT and CDR2 is FYEKMQ (reference sequence). The CDR3 has 19 residues.

The chain is built from TRBV13 and TRBJ2-3; perhaps TRBD2 as D (5 bases). CDR3 length equals 15 residues. V was pared by 5 bases and J by 5 bases, with 17 bases between. In germline, CDR1 is PRHDT, CDR2 FYEKMQ (reference sequence). CDR3 DNA sequence: TGTGCCAGCAGCACTAGACATCTACCCGTAGATACGCAGTATTTT. Its translation: CASSTRHLPVDTQYF.

The chain links TRBV19 to TRBJ1-1, with D possibly being TRBD1 (5 bases). Trimming removed 3 bases at V and 0 bases at J, with 11 bases between. Germline loops: CDR1 LNHDA, CDR2 SQIVND (reference sequence). This CDR3 is built from 15 residues. CDR3 amino acids: CASSIFGHLNTEAFF. The CDR3 DNA is TGTGCCAGTAGTATCTTCGGACATTTGAACACTGAAGCTTTCTTT.

The chain recombines TRBV5-6 with TRBJ2-5; 8 bases are a match to TRBD2. V shed 5 bases and J 5 bases; nucleotides not matched to a gene: 5. This CDR3 spans 13 amino acids. CDR1 and CDR2 (germline): SGHDT, YYEEEE. CDR3 sequence (DNA): TGTGCCAGCAGTAGCGGGAACCTTGAGACCCAGTACTTC. Translating gives CASSSGNLETQYF.

V usage is TRBV2 and J usage is TRBJ2-3; 13 bases are shared with TRBD2. Germline CDR1 SNHLY, CDR2 FYNNEI. The CDR3 contains 15 residues. Losses at the gene ends were 5 bases for V and 6 bases for J; bases not matched to a gene: 5. CDR3 coding DNA: TGTGCCAGCAGTATTGGACTAGCGGGGGCCGATACGCAGTATTTT. Its translation: CASSIGLAGADTQYF.

The chain couples TRBV7-3 to TRBJ2-3, with 7 bases aligning to TRBD2. The ends lost 5 bases at V and 4 bases at J; junction bases unmatched: 6. The CDR3 is made up of 14 amino acids. Per the germline V gene, CDR1 is SGHTA and CDR2 is FQGTGA. In DNA form, the CDR3 reads TGTGCCAGCAGCCGAAGCGGGGCGGCAGATACGCAGTATTTT. Translating it yields CASSRSGAADTQYF.

The chain links TRBV6-1 to TRBJ2-7; D not certain. Trimming removed 6 bases at V and 6 bases at J, with 9 bases between. Germline V lookup: CDR1 MNHNS, CDR2 SASEGT. The CDR3 spans 11 residues. CDR3 residues: CASSAYFEQYF. The CDR3 DNA is TGTGCCAGCAGCGCCTATTTCGAGCAGTACTTC.

This chain links TRBV7-2 with TRBJ2-5, with 7 bases that match TRBD2. V dropped 0 bases and J dropped 6; count of bases not matched to a gene: 10. CDR1 SGHTA and CDR2 FQGNSA come from the germline V gene. CDR3 length equals 16 residues. CDR3 nucleotide sequence: TGTGCCAGCAGCTTAGCCCCCCCGAAGCGGGAAAAGACCCAGTACTTC. Protein product: CASSLAPPKREKTQYF.

The chain employs TRBV4-3 and TRBJ1-1; D possibly corresponds to TRBD1 (6 bases). The length of the CDR3 is 15 residues. Trimming took off 2 bases at V and 1 base at J, with 11 bases between the two ends. CDR1 is LGHNA and CDR2 is YSLEER in the germline V gene. The CDR3 bases are TGCGCCAGCAGCCAAACCAGGGGTGCGAACACTGAAGCTTTCTTT. Amino acids: CASSQTRGANTEAFF.

V is TRBV4-2 and J is TRBJ2-7, with D possibly matching TRBD2 (7 bases). V gave up 4 bases and J gave up 7 bases, with 14 bases separating them. In germline, CDR1 is LGHNA, CDR2 YNFKEQ. The length of the CDR3 is 13 residues. The DNA for the CDR3 is TGTGCCAGCAGCCCAGGCGGGGGCTGGGAGCAGTACTTC. Protein sequence: CASSPGGGWEQYF.

The chain combines TRBV27 with TRBJ2-7; D gene unclear. Trimming left V 6 bases short and J 4 bases short, with 16 bases between. CDR3 size: 14 residues. Germline V lookup: CDR1 MNHEY, CDR2 SMNVEV (reference sequence). The CDR3 nucleotides read TGTGCCAGCAGACAGAGCCCGCTAACTTACGAGCAGTACTTC. Translation gives CASRQSPLTYEQYF.

The chain uses TRBV5-6 and TRBJ1-1; D unresolved. Trimming took 6 bases from V and 1 from J, leaving 7 bases between them. Looked up from germline, CDR1 is SGHDT and CDR2 is YYEEEE. This CDR3 is built from 12 residues. DNA of the CDR3: TGTGCCAGCACCCTGGGGAACACTGAAGCTTTCTTT. Its translation is CASTLGNTEAFF.

The CDR3 DNA reads TGTGCCAGCATAGTTCGGACAGGGCGACGCAGGAGGGGCGAGCAGTACTTC. Translated, it gives CASIVRTGRRRRGEQYF. This chain links TRBV14 with TRBJ2-7; 8 bases are a match to TRBD1. V was pared by 7 bases and J by 6 bases, with 20 bases of the junction left unmatched. CDR3 length: 17 residues. The germline CDR1 and CDR2 sequences are SGHDN and FVKESK.

The chain is built from TRBV28 and TRBJ2-7, with 7 bases identical to TRBD2. Germline loops: CDR1 MDHEN, CDR2 SYDVKM. This CDR3 spans 14 amino acids. Trimming took 2 bases from V and 6 from J; bases not matched to a gene: 7. The CDR3 here is CASSLAGEGSEQYF. CDR3 in DNA: TGTGCCAGCAGTTTAGCGGGAGAAGGGTCCGAGCAGTACTTC.

The chain recombines TRBV20-1 with TRBJ2-7, with D perhaps matching TRBD1 (5 bases). The CDR3 contains 11 residues. From germline, CDR1 is DFQATT and CDR2 SNEGSKA (reference sequence). V gave up 5 bases and J gave up 2 bases, with 7 bases separating them. CDR3 sequence: CSAVRAYEQYF. In nucleotides, the CDR3 is TGCAGTGCTGTCAGGGCCTACGAGCAGTACTTC.

The genes are TRBV30 and TRBJ1-1; D unresolved. CDR3 length: 12 amino acids. Per germline, CDR1 GTSNPN and CDR2 SVGIG (reference sequence). Deletions cut 0 bases from V and 5 bases from J, with 7 bases between. The CDR3 region has the DNA TGTGCCTGGAGTGTACTTGGGACTGAAGCTTTCTTT. Protein: CAWSVLGTEAFF. Together with reference TRBV30 and TRBJ1-1, the CDR3 gives the full variable domain: SQTIHQWPATLVQPVGSPLSLECTVEGTSNPNLYWYRQAAGRGLQLLFYSVGIGQISSEVPQNLSASRPQDRQFILSSKKLLLSDSGFYLCAWSVLGTEAFFGQGTRLTVV.

The chain combines TRBV21-1 with TRBJ1-2. TRBV21-1 is noted as a pseudogene. This CDR3 has 14 amino acids. The chain's CDR3 is CASGPGLLNYGYTF. For the CDR3, the DNA is TGTGCCAGCGGACCGGGACTTTTGAACTATGGCTACACCTTC.

V usage is TRBV6-1 and J usage is TRBJ2-7; the match to TRBD1 covers 9 bases. V shed 7 bases and J 4 bases; nucleotides not matched to a gene: 8. The CDR3 spans 14 residues. The germline V gene has CDR1 MNHNS and CDR2 SASEGT. The CDR3 DNA sequence: TGTGCCAGCACTCGGACAGGGGCGATGTACGAGCAGTACTTC. Its protein is CASTRTGAMYEQYF.

V and J are TRBV4-2 and TRBJ2-7; TRBD2 agrees at 8 bases. In germline, CDR1 is LGHNA, CDR2 YNFKEQ. J was trimmed by 2 bases and V by 5 bases; bases with no gene match: 5. The CDR3 is 14 amino acids. For the CDR3, the DNA is TGTGCCAGCAGCGCACGGGAGGGACCCTACGAGCAGTACTTC. Amino acids: CASSAREGPYEQYF.

This clone was counted a single time. This chain uses TRBV5-5 with TRBJ2-7; D gene unclear. The germline V gene encodes CDR1 SGHKS and CDR2 YYEKEE (reference sequence). The CDR3 has 16 residues. V was clipped by 4 bases and J by 7 bases, with 24 bases between them. The CDR3 coding sequence is TGTGCCAGCAGCCTCCCAAGCAGGCCGACGGGTTGGGAGCAGTACTTC. The encoded protein is CASSLPSRPTGWEQYF.

V gene TRBV28 combines with J gene TRBJ2-7; 10 bases are shared with TRBD1. There are 17 residues in the CDR3. From germline, CDR1 is MDHEN and CDR2 SYDVKM. J lost 3 bases, V lost 5 bases, and 13 bases had no gene match. CDR3: CASSPSGTGEGSYEQYF. The DNA of the CDR3 is TGTGCCAGCAGTCCCTCCGGGACAGGGGAGGGCAGCTACGAGCAGTACTTC.

CDR3 protein: CASSYSAGLSYNEQFF. The CDR3 bases are TGTGCCAGCAGTTATTCGGCGGGACTCTCCTACAATGAGCAGTTCTTC. The chain joins TRBV6-5 to TRBJ2-1, with D possibly matching TRBD2 (6 bases). Germline V gene data show CDR1 as MNHEY and CDR2 as SVGAGI. CDR3 length equals 16 residues. Trimming removed 3 bases from V and 0 bases from J, with 12 bases in between.

This sequence joins TRBV6-5 and TRBJ1-3; possible D gene TRBD1, 5 bases. In germline, CDR1 is MNHEY, CDR2 SVGAGI. The CDR3 is 15 amino acids. V lost 4 bases, J lost 3 bases, and 13 bases lay in between. The CDR3 DNA sequence: TGTGCCAGCAGTTCCCCCGGGGGTCGTGGAAACACCATATATTTT. The encoded protein is CASSSPGGRGNTIYF.

The CDR3 protein is CASSRIATGLQETQYF. In DNA, the CDR3 is TGTGCCAGCAGCCGGATAGCGACGGGGCTACAAGAGACCCAGTACTTC. This rearrangement joins TRBV27 to TRBJ2-5; possibly TRBD1 or TRBD2 for D (5 bases each). Germline CDR1 and CDR2: MNHEY and SMNVEV (reference sequence). Trimming removed 6 bases from V and 2 bases from J, with 19 bases in between. The CDR3 length is 16 residues.

The chain joins TRBV2 to TRBJ1-1; 9 bases agree with TRBD1. This CDR3 comprises 15 residues. With 0 bases clipped from V and 5 bases from J, the junction kept 4 bases outside the gene matches. Germline CDR1 reads SNHLY; CDR2 reads FYNNEI. CDR3 amino acids: CASSEAGDRVTEAFF. The DNA of the CDR3 is TGTGCCAGCAGTGAAGCGGGGGACAGGGTAACTGAAGCTTTCTTT.

The genes are TRBV4-2 and TRBJ1-2; 7 bases line up with TRBD1. V lost 3 bases to trimming and J lost 5 bases; unmatched junction nucleotides: 6. CDR1 LGHNA and CDR2 YNFKEQ come from the germline V gene. There are 14 residues in the CDR3. In nucleotides, the CDR3 is TGTGCCAGCAGCCAGGACAGGACCGCTTATGGCTACACCTTC. Its translation is CASSQDRTAYGYTF.

This clone has more than one count but fewer than ten. The rearrangement joins TRBV6-1 to TRBJ1-6, with 7 nucleotides matching TRBD1. Germline trimming cut 2 bases from V and 10 bases from J; bases unmatched to any gene: 8. Germline V CDR1 and CDR2: MNHNS, SASEGT. The length of the CDR3 is 15 residues. CDR3 loop: CASSEYRGVRSPLHF. The DNA for the CDR3 is TGTGCCAGCAGTGAATACAGGGGAGTGAGGTCACCCCTCCACTTT.

The rearrangement uses TRBV4-3 and TRBJ2-7; D not resolved. This CDR3 is 15 amino acids long. CDR1 is LGHNA, CDR2 YSLEER, per germline. The V and J ends lost 0 bases and 0 bases respectively, with 9 bases between them. The DNA of the CDR3 is TGCGCCAGCAGCCAAGATCTCGGAGACTCCTACGAGCAGTACTTC. It codes for CASSQDLGDSYEQYF.